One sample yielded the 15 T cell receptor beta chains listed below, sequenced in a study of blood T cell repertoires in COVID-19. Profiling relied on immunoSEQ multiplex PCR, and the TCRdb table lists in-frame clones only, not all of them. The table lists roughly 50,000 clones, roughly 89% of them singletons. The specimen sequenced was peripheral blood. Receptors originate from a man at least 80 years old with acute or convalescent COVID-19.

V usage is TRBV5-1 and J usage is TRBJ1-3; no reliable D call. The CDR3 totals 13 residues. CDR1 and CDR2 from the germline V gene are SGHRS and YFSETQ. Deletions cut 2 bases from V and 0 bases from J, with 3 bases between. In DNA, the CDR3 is TGCGCCAGCAGCTTCAGCTCTGGAAACACCATATATTTT. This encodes CASSFSSGNTIYF.

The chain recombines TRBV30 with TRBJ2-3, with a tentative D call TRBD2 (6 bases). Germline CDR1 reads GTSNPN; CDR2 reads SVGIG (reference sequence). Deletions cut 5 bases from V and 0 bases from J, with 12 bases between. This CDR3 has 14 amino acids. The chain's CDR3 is CAWSRGTSTDTQYF. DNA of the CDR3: TGTGCCTGGTCCCGAGGGACTAGCACAGATACGCAGTATTTT.

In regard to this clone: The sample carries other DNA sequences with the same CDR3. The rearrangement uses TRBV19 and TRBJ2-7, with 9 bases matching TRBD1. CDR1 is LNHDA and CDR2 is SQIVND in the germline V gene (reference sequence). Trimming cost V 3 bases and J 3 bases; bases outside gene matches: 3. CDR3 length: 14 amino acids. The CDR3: CASSIRQGGYEQYF. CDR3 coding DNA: TGTGCCAGTAGTATCCGACAGGGGGGCTACGAGCAGTACTTC.

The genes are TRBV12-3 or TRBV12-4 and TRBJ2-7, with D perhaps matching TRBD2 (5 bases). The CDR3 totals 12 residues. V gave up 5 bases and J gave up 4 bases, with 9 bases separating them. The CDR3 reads CASSRGLYEQYF. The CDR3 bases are TGTGCCAGCAGTCGGGGTTTGTACGAGCAGTACTTC.

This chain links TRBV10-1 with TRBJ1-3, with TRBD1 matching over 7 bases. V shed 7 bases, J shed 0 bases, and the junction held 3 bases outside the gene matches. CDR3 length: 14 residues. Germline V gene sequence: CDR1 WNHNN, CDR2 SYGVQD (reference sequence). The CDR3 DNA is TGCGCCAGCATCGACAGGGCCTCTGGAAACACCATATATTTT. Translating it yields CASIDRASGNTIYF.

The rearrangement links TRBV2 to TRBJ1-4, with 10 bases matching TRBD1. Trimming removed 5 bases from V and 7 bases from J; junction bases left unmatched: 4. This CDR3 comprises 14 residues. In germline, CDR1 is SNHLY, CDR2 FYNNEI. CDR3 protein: CASSRQGAVEKLFF. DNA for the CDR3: TGTGCCAGCAGTCGACAGGGGGCGGTTGAAAAACTGTTTTTT.

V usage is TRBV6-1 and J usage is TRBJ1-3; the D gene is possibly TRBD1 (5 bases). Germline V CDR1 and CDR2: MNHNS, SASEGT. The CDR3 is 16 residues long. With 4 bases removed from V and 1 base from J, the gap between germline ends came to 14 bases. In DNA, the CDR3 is TGTGCCAGCAGTGGTAATGCCAGGGCATCTGGAAACACCATATATTTT. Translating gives CASSGNARASGNTIYF.

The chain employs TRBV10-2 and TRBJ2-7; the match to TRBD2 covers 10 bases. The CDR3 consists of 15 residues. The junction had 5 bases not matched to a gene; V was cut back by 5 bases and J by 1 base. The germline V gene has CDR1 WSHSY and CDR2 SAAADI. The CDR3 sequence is CASSPSSGGSYEQYF. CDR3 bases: TGCGCCAGCAGTCCATCTAGCGGGGGTTCCTACGAGCAGTACTTC.

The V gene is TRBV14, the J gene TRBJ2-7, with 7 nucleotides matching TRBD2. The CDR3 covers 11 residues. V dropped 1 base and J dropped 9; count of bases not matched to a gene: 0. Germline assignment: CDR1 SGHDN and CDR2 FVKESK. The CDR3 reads CASSQAGGQYF. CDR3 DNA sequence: TGTGCCAGCAGCCAAGCGGGGGGGCAGTACTTC.

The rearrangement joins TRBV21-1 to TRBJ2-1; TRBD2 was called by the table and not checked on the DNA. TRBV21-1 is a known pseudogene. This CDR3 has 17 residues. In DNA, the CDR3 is TGTGCCAGCAGCCTCCTCCAAGCGTTCTCCGGTCCGGGTGAGCAGTTCTTC. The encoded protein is CASSLLQAFSGPGEQFF.

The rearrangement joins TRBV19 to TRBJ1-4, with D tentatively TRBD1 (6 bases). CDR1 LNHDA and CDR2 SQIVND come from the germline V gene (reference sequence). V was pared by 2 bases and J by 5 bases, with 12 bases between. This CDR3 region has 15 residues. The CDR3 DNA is TGTGCCAGTAGTATATCGGCAGGGGTCAATGAAAAACTGTTTTTT. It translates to CASSISAGVNEKLFF.

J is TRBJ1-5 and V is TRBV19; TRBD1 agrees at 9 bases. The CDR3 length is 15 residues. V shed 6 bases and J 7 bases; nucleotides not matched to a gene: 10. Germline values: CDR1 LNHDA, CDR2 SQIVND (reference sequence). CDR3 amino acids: CASRGTGSNGQPQHF. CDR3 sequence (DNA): TGTGCCAGTAGAGGGACAGGGTCTAACGGCCAGCCCCAGCATTTT.

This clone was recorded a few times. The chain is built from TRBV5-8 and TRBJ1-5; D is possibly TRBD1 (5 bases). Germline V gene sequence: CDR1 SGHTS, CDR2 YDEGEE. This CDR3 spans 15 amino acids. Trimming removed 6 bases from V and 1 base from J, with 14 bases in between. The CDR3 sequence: CASTPRQFSNQPQHF. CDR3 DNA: TGTGCCAGCACCCCCCGACAGTTCAGCAATCAGCCCCAGCATTTT.

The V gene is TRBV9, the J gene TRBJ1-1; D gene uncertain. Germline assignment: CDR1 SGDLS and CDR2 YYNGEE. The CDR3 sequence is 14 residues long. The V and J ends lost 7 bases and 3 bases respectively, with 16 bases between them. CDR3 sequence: CASGPQSSYTEAFF. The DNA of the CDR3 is TGTGCCAGCGGCCCCCAGTCTTCCTACACTGAAGCTTTCTTT.

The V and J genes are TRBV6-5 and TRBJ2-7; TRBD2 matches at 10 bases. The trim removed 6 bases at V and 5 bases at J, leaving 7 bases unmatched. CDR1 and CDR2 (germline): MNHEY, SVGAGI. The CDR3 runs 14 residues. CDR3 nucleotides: TGTGCCAGCAGCATTAGCGGGGGGACTAACGAGCAGTACTTC. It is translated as CASSISGGTNEQYF.